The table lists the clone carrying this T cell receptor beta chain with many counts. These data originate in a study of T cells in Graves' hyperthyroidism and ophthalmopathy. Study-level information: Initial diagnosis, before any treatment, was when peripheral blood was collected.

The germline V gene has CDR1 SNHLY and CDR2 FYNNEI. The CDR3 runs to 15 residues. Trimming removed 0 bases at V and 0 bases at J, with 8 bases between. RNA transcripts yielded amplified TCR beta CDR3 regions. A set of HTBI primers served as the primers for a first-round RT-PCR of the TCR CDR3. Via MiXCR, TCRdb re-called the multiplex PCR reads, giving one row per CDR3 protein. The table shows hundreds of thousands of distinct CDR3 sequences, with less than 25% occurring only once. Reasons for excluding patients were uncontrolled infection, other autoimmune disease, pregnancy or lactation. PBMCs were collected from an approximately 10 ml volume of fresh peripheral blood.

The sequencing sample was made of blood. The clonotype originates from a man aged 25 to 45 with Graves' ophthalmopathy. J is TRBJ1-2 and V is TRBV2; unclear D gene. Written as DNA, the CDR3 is TGTGCCAGCAGTGAAGCCGACGGGGCTAACTATGGCTACACCTTC. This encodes CASSEADGANYGYTF. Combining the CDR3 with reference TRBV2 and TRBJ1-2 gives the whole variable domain EPEVTQTPSHQVTQMGQEVILRCVPISNHLYFYWYRQILGQKVEFLVSFYNNEISEKSEIFDDQFSVERPDGSNFTLKIRSTKLEDSAMYFCASSEADGANYGYTFGSGTRLTVV.